This TCR beta chain was obtained from a study of T cells after yellow fever vaccination. Overall study context: When fractions had low cell numbers, they were prepared with SMART-Seq v4 Ultra Low Input.

UMIs and a universal primer site were added when TCR cDNA was made by 5'RACE template switching. In TCRdb, the 5' RACE reads were re-called with MiXCR into one record per CDR3 protein. The sample lists 620,000 or so distinct CDR3 sequences, about 17% occurring once. Study conclusions and caveats: Clonotypes shared by both compartments, CD4 and CD8, made up a small share. FACS-sorted repertoires could harbor abundant contaminating bulk-population clonotypes.

This CDR3 is built from 15 residues. Trimming cost V 1 base and J 3 bases, with 12 bases left between them. Germline CDR1 is SGHTA and CDR2 is FQGNSA. Turning to this clonotype: Its specificity is unknown.

The chain recombines TRBV7-2 with TRBJ2-5; a weak D match, TRBD1 (6 bases). The starting material was PBMCs, obtained 5 to 6 days after the first yellow fever vaccination. This receptor was obtained from a man between 18 and 35 years old who received the YFV17D yellow fever vaccine. CDR3 sequence (DNA): TGTGCCAGCAGCTTAGACAGACAGGCCAAAGAGACCCAGTACTTC. This sequence encodes CASSLDRQAKETQYF.